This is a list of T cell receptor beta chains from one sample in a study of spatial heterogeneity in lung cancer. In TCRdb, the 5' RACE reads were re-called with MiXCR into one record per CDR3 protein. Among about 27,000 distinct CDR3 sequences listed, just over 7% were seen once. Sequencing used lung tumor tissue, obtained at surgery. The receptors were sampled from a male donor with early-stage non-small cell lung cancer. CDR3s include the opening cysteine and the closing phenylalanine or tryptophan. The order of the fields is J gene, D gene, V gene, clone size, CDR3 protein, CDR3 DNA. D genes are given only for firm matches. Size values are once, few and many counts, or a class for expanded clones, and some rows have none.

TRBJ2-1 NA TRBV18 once CASSPPIDGVSNEQFF TGTGCCAGCTCACCACCCATTGACGGGGTCAGCAATGAGCAGTTCTTC
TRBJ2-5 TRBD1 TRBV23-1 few CASSHANRGPPGGTQYF TGCGCCAGCAGTCACGCGAACAGAGGGCCCCCAGGGGGGACCCAGTACTTC
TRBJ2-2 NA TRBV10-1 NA CASSDQGMGTGELFF TGCGCCAGCAGTGACCAGGGGATGGGCACCGGGGAGCTGTTTTTT
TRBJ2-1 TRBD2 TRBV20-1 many CSATFSGGPNEQFF TGCAGTGCTACATTTAGCGGGGGACCCAATGAGCAGTTCTTC
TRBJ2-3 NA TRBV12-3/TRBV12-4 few CASSFGTLTDTQYF TGTGCCAGCAGTTTCGGGACTCTCACAGATACGCAGTATTTT
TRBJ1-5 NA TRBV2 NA CASSERQRSQPQHF TGTGCCAGCAGTGAAAGACAGAGAAGCCAGCCCCAGCATTTT
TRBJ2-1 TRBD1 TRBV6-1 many CASSRGQHSYNEQFF TGTGCCAGCAGCAGGGGGCAACATTCCTACAATGAGCAGTTCTTC
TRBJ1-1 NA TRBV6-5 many CASSRDTLRDRIIVAFF TGTGCCAGCAGTCGGGACACCCTCAGAGACAGAATAATTGTAGCTTTCTTT
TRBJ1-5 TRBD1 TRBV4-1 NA CASSQRGTGNQPQHF TGCGCCAGCAGTCAACGAGGGACAGGGAACCAGCCCCAGCATTTT
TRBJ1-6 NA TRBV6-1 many CASILSRDSPLHF TGTGCCAGCATCCTTTCGCGGGATTCACCCCTCCACTTT
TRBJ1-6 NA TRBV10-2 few CASSEANNSPLHF TGCGCCAGCAGTGAGGCGAACAATTCACCCCTCCACTTT
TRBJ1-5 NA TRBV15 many CATSSSQGTYSNQPQHF TGTGCCACCAGCAGTTCGCAGGGGACTTATAGCAATCAGCCCCAGCATTTT
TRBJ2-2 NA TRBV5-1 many CASSLAFVSGSSTGELFF TGCGCCAGCAGCTTGGCCTTTGTATCGGGGAGTAGCACCGGGGAGCTGTTTTTT
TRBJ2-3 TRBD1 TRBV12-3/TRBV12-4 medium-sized CASSNRGFTDTQYF TGTGCCAGCAGTAACAGGGGGTTCACAGATACGCAGTATTTT
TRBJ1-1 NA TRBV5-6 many CASSKKGPTEAFF TGTGCCAGCAGCAAGAAGGGCCCCACTGAAGCTTTCTTT
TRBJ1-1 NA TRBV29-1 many CSVEFSLNTEAFF TGCAGCGTTGAGTTCAGTCTGAACACTGAAGCTTTCTTT
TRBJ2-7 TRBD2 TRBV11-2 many CASSSGTSGGFEQYF TGTGCCAGCAGCTCAGGGACTAGCGGGGGGTTCGAGCAGTACTTC
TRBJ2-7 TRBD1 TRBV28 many CASSPPLQGAPGEQYF TGTGCCAGCAGTCCTCCCCTCCAGGGGGCTCCGGGCGAGCAGTACTTC
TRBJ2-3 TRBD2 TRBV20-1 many CSATAALAGVTDTQYF TGCAGTGCTACGGCCGCACTAGCGGGGGTCACAGATACGCAGTATTTT
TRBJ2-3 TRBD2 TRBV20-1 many CSAPPGERGRTDTQYF TGCAGTGCTCCTCCGGGGGAGCGGGGCCGCACAGATACGCAGTATTTT
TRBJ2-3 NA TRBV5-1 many CASRPAGASTDTQYF TGCGCCAGCAGGCCTGCGGGGGCCTCCACAGATACGCAGTATTTT
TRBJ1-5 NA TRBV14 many CASSQETPRQDCQPQHF TGTGCCAGCAGCCAAGAAACCCCCAGACAGGATTGTCAGCCCCAGCATTTT
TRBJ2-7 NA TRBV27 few CASSRKPLHEQYF TGTGCCAGCTCCAGGAAACCTCTCCACGAGCAGTACTTC
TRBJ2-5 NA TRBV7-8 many CASSSQGLETQYF TGTGCCAGCAGCTCCCAGGGCTTAGAGACCCAGTACTTC
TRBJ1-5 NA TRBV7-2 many CASSLMGNQPQHF TGTGCCAGCAGCTTAATGGGAAATCAGCCCCAGCATTTT
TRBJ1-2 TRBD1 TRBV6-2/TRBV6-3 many CASSLAGQAYGYTF TGTGCCAGCAGTCTTGCGGGACAGGCCTATGGCTACACCTTC
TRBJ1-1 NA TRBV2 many CASKFRENTEAFF TGTGCCAGCAAGTTTCGGGAGAACACTGAAGCTTTCTTT
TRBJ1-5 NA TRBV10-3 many CAISQAVRGANQPQHF TGTGCCATCAGCCAGGCGGTTCGGGGTGCAAATCAGCCCCAGCATTTT
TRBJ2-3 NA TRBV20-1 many CSVTPGGSTQYF TGCAGTGTTACCCCCGGAGGGAGTACGCAGTATTTT
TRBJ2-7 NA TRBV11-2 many CASSLGGTGTGEQYF TGTGCCAGCAGCTTGGGAGGGACAGGCACGGGGGAGCAGTACTTC
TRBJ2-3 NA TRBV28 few CASRRTRATQYF TGTGCCAGTCGGAGAACGCGAGCGACGCAGTATTTT
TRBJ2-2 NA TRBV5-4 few CASSLDPGNTGELFF TGTGCCAGCAGCTTGGACCCAGGGAACACCGGGGAGCTGTTTTTT
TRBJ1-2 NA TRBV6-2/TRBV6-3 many CASSAITSNYGYTF TGTGCCAGCAGTGCCATAACCTCTAACTATGGCTACACCTTC
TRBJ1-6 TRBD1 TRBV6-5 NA CASSYSQGAVYNSSLHF TGTGCCAGCAGTTACTCTCAGGGGGCCGTGTATAATTCATCCCTCCACTTT
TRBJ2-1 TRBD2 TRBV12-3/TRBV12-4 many CASRNPSGGLLEQFF TGTGCCAGCAGAAACCCTAGCGGGGGTCTGTTAGAGCAGTTCTTC
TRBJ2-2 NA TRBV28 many CASMTVNTGELFF TGTGCCAGCATGACAGTGAACACCGGGGAGCTGTTTTTT
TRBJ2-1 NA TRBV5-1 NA CASSLLGPGPNEQFF TGCGCCAGCAGCTTGCTAGGGCCGGGCCCCAATGAGCAGTTCTTC
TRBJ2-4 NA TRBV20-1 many CSARPYLVAKNIQYF TGCAGTGCTAGACCATATCTCGTAGCCAAAAACATTCAGTACTTC
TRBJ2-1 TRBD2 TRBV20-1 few CSASVLRQRGPYNEQFF TGCAGTGCTAGTGTCCTTCGCCAGCGGGGGCCCTACAATGAGCAGTTCTTC
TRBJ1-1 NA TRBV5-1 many CASAENTEAFF TGCGCCAGCGCGGAGAACACTGAAGCTTTCTTT
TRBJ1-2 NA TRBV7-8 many CASSLARQYNYGYTF TGTGCCAGCAGCTTAGCGAGACAGTATAACTATGGCTACACCTTC
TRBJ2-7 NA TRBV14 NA CASSQDSLRGGPVYEQYF TGTGCCAGCAGCCAAGATTCGTTGCGCGGGGGCCCGGTTTACGAGCAGTACTTC
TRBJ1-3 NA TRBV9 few CASTSRWDYSGNTIYF TGTGCCAGCACCAGTAGGTGGGATTACTCTGGAAACACCATATATTTT
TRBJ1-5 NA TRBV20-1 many CSARNRQGLSQPQHF TGCAGTGCTAGAAATCGGCAGGGCTTAAGTCAGCCCCAGCATTTT
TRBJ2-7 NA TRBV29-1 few CSVVHLGGNEQYF TGCAGCGTTGTACACTTAGGGGGTAACGAGCAGTACTTC
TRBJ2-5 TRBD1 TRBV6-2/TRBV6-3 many CASRVQGRETQYF TGTGCCAGCAGAGTACAGGGGAGAGAGACCCAGTACTTC
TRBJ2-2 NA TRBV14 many CASSQRAGELFF TGTGCCAGCAGCCAACGAGCCGGGGAGCTGTTTTTT
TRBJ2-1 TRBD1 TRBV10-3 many CAIRRQGSSYNEQFF TGTGCCATCAGGAGACAGGGAAGCTCCTACAATGAGCAGTTCTTC
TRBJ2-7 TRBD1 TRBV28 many CASSPPPTGGHEQYF TGTGCCAGCAGTCCCCCCCCTACAGGGGGCCACGAGCAGTACTTC
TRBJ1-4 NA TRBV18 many CASSLAATNEKLFF TGTGCCAGCTCATTGGCTGCAACTAATGAAAAACTGTTTTTT
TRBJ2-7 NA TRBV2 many CASSEETGRLGSEQYF TGTGCCAGCAGTGAGGAGACAGGCCGCCTTGGCTCCGAGCAGTACTTC
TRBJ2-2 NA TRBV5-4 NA CASTDPRFANTGELFF TGTGCCAGCACCGATCCCCGGTTCGCGAACACCGGGGAGCTGTTTTTT
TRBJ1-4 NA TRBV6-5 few CASSRGWFNEKLFF TGTGCCAGCAGTCGAGGCTGGTTTAATGAAAAACTGTTTTTT
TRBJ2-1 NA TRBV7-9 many CASSPRLLTNEQFF TGTGCCAGCAGCCCAAGGCTATTAACCAATGAGCAGTTCTTC
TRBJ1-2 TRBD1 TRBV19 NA CASTRTGGDGYTF TGTGCCAGTACGCGGACAGGGGGCGATGGCTACACCTTC